This T cell receptor (beta chain) was retrieved from a study of technical replicates of blood from several donors. Germline V gene sequence: CDR1 MNHEY, CDR2 SMNVEV (reference sequence). The CDR3 contains 17 residues. V dropped 8 bases and J dropped 5; count of bases not matched to a gene: 15. The assay was immunoSEQ multiplex PCR, and TCRdb's table has in-frame clones only and misses some. The repertoire includes under 15,000 clones, 85% to 95% of them detected once, and about 8% sits in the top ten. The sample was PBMCs. The rearrangement joins TRBV27 to TRBJ2-5, with 12 bases fitting TRBD2. The TCR originated in a human donor in good health. CDR3 amino acids: CASPVVLAGGRRETQYF. CDR3 bases: TGTGCCAGCCCTGTTGTTCTAGCGGGAGGGCGGAGGGAGACCCAGTACTTC.